Described below is a single TCR beta chain sequence and its context. This record comes from a study of cytomegalovirus exposure and HLA in healthy donors. Both 60 Vbeta primers and 13 Jbeta primers went into the PCR. Assay used: immunoSEQ multiplex PCR; TCRdb lists only in-frame clones, some missing. The data show approximately 150,000 clones, with over 60% seen just once and around an eighth held by the top ten. CDR1 is SGHAT and CDR2 is FQNNGV in the germline V gene. The J segment lost 4 bases and the V segment lost 6 bases, leaving 19 bases of the junction unmatched. There are 18 residues in the CDR3. As for the donors, each was a healthy bone marrow donor. Whereas donors were nominally healthy upon sampling, unrecorded immune exposures were probable.

This TCR came from a man in his forties or fifties in good health and CMV-seropositive. The chain is built from TRBV11-2 and TRBJ2-7; 9 nucleotides match TRBD2. Sequencing was performed on PBMCs. The CDR3 coding sequence is TGTGCCAGCAGTAAAACGACTAGCGGATTAGTAGCCATTTACGAGCAGTACTTC. It translates to CASSKTTSGLVAIYEQYF.